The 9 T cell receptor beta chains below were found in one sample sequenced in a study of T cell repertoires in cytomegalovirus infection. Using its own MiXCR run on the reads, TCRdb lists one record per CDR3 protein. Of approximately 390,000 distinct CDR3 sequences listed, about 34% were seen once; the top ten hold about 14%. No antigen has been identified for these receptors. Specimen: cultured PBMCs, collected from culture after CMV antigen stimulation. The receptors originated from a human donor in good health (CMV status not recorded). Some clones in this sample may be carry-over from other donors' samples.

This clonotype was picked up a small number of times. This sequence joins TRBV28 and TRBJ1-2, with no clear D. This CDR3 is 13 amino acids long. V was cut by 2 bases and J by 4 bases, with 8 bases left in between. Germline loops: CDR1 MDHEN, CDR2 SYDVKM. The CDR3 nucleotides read TGTGCCAGCAGTTTAAAGGGTTCCTATGGCTACACCTTC. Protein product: CASSLKGSYGYTF.

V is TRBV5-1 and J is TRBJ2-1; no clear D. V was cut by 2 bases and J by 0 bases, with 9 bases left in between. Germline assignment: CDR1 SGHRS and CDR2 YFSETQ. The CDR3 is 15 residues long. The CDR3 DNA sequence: TGCGCCAGCAGCTTTCAATTCAGCTCCTACAATGAGCAGTTCTTC. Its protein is CASSFQFSSYNEQFF.

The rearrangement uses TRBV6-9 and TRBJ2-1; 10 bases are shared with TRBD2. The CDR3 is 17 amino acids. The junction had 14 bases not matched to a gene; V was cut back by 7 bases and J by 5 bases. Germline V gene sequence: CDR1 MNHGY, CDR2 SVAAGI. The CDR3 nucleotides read TGTGCCAGCACCTACCCCCAGCGGGAGGGATTCAACAATGAGCAGTTCTTC. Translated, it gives CASTYPQREGFNNEQFF.

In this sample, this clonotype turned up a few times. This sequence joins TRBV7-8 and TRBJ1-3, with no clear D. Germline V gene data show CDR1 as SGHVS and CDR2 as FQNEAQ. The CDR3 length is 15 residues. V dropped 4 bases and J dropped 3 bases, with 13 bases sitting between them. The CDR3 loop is CASSSSPGVGNTIYF. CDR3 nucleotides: TGTGCCAGCAGCTCCTCCCCTGGAGTTGGAAACACCATATATTTT.

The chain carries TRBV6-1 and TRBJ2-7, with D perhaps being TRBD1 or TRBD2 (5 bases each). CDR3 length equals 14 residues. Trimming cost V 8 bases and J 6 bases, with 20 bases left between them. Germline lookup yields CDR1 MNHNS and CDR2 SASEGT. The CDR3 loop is CASGASGYRGEQYF. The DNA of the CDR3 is TGTGCCAGCGGTGCGTCAGGGTATCGGGGCGAGCAGTACTTC.

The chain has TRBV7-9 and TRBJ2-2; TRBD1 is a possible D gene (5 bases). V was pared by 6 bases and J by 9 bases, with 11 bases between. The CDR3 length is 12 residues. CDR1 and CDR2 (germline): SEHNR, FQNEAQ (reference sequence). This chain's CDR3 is CASSYQGRELFF. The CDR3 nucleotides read TGTGCCAGCAGTTACCAGGGCCGGGAGCTGTTTTTT.

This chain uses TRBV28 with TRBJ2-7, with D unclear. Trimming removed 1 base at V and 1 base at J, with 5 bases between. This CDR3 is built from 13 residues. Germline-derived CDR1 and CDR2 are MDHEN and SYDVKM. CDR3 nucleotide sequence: TGTGCCAGCAGTTTATTTACGTCCTACGAGCAGTACTTC. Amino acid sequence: CASSLFTSYEQYF.

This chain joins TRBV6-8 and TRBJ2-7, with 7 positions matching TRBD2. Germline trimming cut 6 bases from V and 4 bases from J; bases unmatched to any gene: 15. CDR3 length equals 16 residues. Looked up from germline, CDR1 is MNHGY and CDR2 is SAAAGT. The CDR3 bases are TGTGCCAGCAGCACCCACCGCGGGAGAGGTATTTACGAGCAGTACTTC. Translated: CASSTHRGRGIYEQYF.

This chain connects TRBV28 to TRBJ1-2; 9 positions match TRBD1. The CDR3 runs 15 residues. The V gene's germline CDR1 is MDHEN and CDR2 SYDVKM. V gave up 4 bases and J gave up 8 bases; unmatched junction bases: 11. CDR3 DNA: TGTGCCAGCAGTTCTCACTTCACAGGGGGCGTAGGCTACACCTTC. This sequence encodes CASSSHFTGGVGYTF.